The 21 T cell receptor beta chains in this list originate from one sample, sequenced in a study of shared clonotypes between healthy human individuals. The naive CD8 subset, CD45RO-negative cells positively selected for CCR7, excluded terminally differentiated effector memory CD45RA+ cells. TCRdb's table, derived via immunoSEQ multiplex PCR, lists solely in-frame clones and lacks some. The repertoire holds roughly 2.1 million clones, about 92% seen once, with 1.5% to 2% in the top ten. The sample was naive CD8+ T cells from PBMCs. These receptors all come from a man between 18 and 35 years old in good health. Some clones in this sample may be carry-over from other donors' samples.

This chain joins TRBV29-1 and TRBJ2-3, with TRBD2 matching 7 bases. The CDR3 contains 16 residues. With 0 bases clipped from V and 6 bases from J, the junction kept 12 bases outside the gene matches. Germline loops: CDR1 SQVTM, CDR2 ANQGSEA. In nucleotides, the CDR3 is TGCAGCGTTGAAGAGGAGGCAGGGAGGGGATGGGATACGCAGTATTTT. As protein: CSVEEEAGRGWDTQYF.

J is TRBJ2-7 and V is TRBV7-8, with D perhaps matching TRBD2 (5 bases). The CDR3 consists of 14 residues. V was trimmed by 2 bases and J by 0 bases, leaving 8 bases between them. The germline V gene has CDR1 SGHVS and CDR2 FQNEAQ. In DNA form, the CDR3 reads TGTGCCAGCAGCTTAACGGGGAACTCCTACGAGCAGTACTTC. Translating gives CASSLTGNSYEQYF.

This chain's CDR3 is CAWMVDNYGYTF. The CDR3 DNA reads TGTGCCTGGATGGTGGACAACTATGGCTACACCTTC. This chain links TRBV30 with TRBJ1-2; D ambiguous. The V and J ends lost 4 bases and 2 bases respectively, with 8 bases between them. This CDR3 contains 12 residues. Per the germline V gene, CDR1 is GTSNPN and CDR2 is SVGIG (reference sequence).

The chain couples TRBV4-1 to TRBJ2-7; no reliable D call. V gave up 4 bases and J gave up 2 bases, with 12 bases separating them. Germline CDR1 reads MGHRA; CDR2 reads YSYEKL. The CDR3 sequence is 14 residues long. For the CDR3, the DNA is TGCGCCAGCAGCCGAGAAGGTAATACCTACGAGCAGTACTTC. It is translated as CASSREGNTYEQYF.

The rearrangement uses TRBV7-8 and TRBJ2-5; 12 bases are a match to TRBD2. Germline lookup yields CDR1 SGHVS and CDR2 FQNEAQ. V was clipped by 5 bases and J by 4 bases; unmatched bases: 14. This CDR3 has 18 residues. The CDR3 DNA reads TGTGCCAGCAGCGCTCGACTAGCGGGAGCCCCGGGGGGAGAGACCCAGTACTTC. It codes for CASSARLAGAPGGETQYF.

The CDR3 loop reads CASSLRRAGTEAFF. CDR3 nucleotides: TGTGCCAGCAGCTTGCGCAGGGCGGGGACTGAAGCTTTCTTT. V gene TRBV5-6 combines with J gene TRBJ1-1; D perhaps matches TRBD1 (5 bases). V was cut by 1 base and J by 5 bases, with 12 bases left in between. Germline V gene sequence: CDR1 SGHDT, CDR2 YYEEEE. The length of the CDR3 is 14 residues. Supplemented by reference TRBV5-6 and TRBJ1-1, the full variable domain reads DAGVTQSPTHLIKTRGQQVTLRCSPKSGHDTVSWYQQALGQGPQFIFQYYEEEERQRGNFPDRFSGHQFPNYSSELNVNALLLGDSALYLCASSLRRAGTEAFFGQGTRLTVV.

The V call is TRBV11-2, the J call TRBJ1-1, with D uncertain. V was shortened by 4 bases and J by 4 bases, with 4 bases between the two germline ends. Looked up from germline, CDR1 is SGHAT and CDR2 is FQNNGV. This CDR3 has 11 amino acids. CDR3 coding DNA: TGTGCCAGCAGCTCTCCCACTGAAGCTTTCTTT. Residues: CASSSPTEAFF.

Only a few counts were recorded for this clone. This chain connects TRBV27 to TRBJ1-2; TRBD1 matches at 7 bases. The ends lost 2 bases at V and 7 bases at J; junction bases unmatched: 7. The germline gives CDR1 MNHEY, CDR2 SMNVEV (reference sequence). The CDR3 has 14 amino acids. This CDR3 reads CASSLLQGEGGYTF. The CDR3, as DNA: TGTGCCAGCAGTTTACTGCAGGGGGAGGGTGGCTACACCTTC.

This rearrangement joins TRBV7-2 to TRBJ2-5, with 9 nucleotides matching TRBD1. Trimming at V came to 5 bases and at J to 3 bases, leaving 7 bases not matched to a gene. Per the germline V gene, CDR1 is SGHTA and CDR2 is FQGNSA. This CDR3 contains 15 residues. Here the CDR3 reads CASSTRDREEETQYF. CDR3 bases: TGTGCCAGCAGCACAAGGGACAGGGAGGAAGAGACCCAGTACTTC.

CDR3 amino acids: CASGRGQHYEQYF. The CDR3 bases are TGTGCCAGTGGTAGGGGACAGCACTACGAGCAGTACTTC. The chain is built from TRBV19 and TRBJ2-7, with 7 bases lining up with TRBD1. CDR3 length: 13 amino acids. The V segment lost 8 bases and the J segment 3 bases; nucleotides outside the gene matches: 7. Germline V gene data show CDR1 as LNHDA and CDR2 as SQIVND (reference sequence). The full variable domain, rest sourced from reference TRBV19 and TRBJ2-7, is DGGITQSPKYLFRKEGQNVTLSCEQNLNHDAMYWYRQDPGQGLRLIYYSQIVNDFQKGDIAEGYSVSREKKESFPLTVTSAQKNPTAFYLCASGRGQHYEQYFGPGTRLTVT.

This chain connects TRBV7-9 to TRBJ1-2; D is unclear. The CDR3 covers 18 residues. Germline CDR1 reads SEHNR; CDR2 reads FQNEAQ (reference sequence). V was shortened by 2 bases and J by 1 base, with 20 bases between the two germline ends. CDR3 bases: TGTGCCAGCAGCTTACCAAAAACCCCCCGGGATAGTAACTATGGCTACACCTTC. The encoded protein is CASSLPKTPRDSNYGYTF.

This clone was picked up one time. The chain uses TRBV29-1 and TRBJ2-1; 9 positions match TRBD2. Germline V gives CDR1 SQVTM, CDR2 ANQGSEA. The CDR3 sequence is 13 residues long. The V segment lost 3 bases and the J segment 9 bases; nucleotides outside the gene matches: 6. The chain's CDR3 is CSVEAGGGGEQFF. DNA for the CDR3: TGCAGCGTTGAGGCGGGAGGGGGTGGTGAGCAGTTCTTC.

The chain recombines TRBV5-1 with TRBJ1-2; D might be TRBD1 (6 bases). Germline V CDR1 and CDR2: SGHRS, YFSETQ. V was clipped by 4 bases and J by 4 bases, with 17 bases between them. This CDR3 spans 15 amino acids. The CDR3 DNA follows: TGCGCCAGCAGCCCGAGGGGGGAGTGGAGCTATGGCTACACCTTC. This encodes CASSPRGEWSYGYTF.

The genes are TRBV27 and TRBJ2-7; D perhaps matches TRBD2 (7 bases). The CDR3 runs to 14 residues. V lost 7 bases and J 4 bases, leaving 17 bases between the germline ends. Germline lookup yields CDR1 MNHEY and CDR2 SMNVEV (reference sequence). The CDR3 loop is CASTPWGGSYEQYF. The CDR3 DNA reads as TGTGCCAGCACCCCTTGGGGGGGCTCGTACGAGCAGTACTTC.

The chain recombines TRBV7-3 with TRBJ2-2; a weak D match, TRBD2 (7 bases). Germline CDR1 SGHTA, CDR2 FQGTGA. The CDR3 contains 15 residues. Trimming removed 5 bases from V and 2 bases from J, with 12 bases in between. The CDR3 here is CASSPRGGNTGELFF. DNA for the CDR3: TGTGCCAGCAGCCCAAGGGGGGGAAACACCGGGGAGCTGTTTTTT.

The gene calls are TRBV19 and TRBJ2-5; D not resolved. Germline assignment: CDR1 LNHDA and CDR2 SQIVND (reference sequence). Trimming shortened V by 2 bases and J by 5 bases, and 9 bases separated the two germline ends. The CDR3 totals 13 residues. The CDR3 loop reads CASSIRLWETQYF. The CDR3 DNA follows: TGTGCCAGTAGTATAAGACTGTGGGAGACCCAGTACTTC.

J is TRBJ2-2 and V is TRBV4-1; 7 nucleotides align to TRBD1. Germline loops: CDR1 MGHRA, CDR2 YSYEKL. J lost 3 bases, V lost 3 bases, and 7 bases had no gene match. There are 16 residues in the CDR3. This CDR3 reads CASSHQTGIDTGELFF. The CDR3, as DNA: TGCGCCAGCAGCCACCAGACAGGGATCGACACCGGGGAGCTGTTTTTT.

The chain uses TRBV27 and TRBJ2-7; TRBD2 is a possible D gene (5 bases). The CDR3 contains 14 residues. The germline V gene has CDR1 MNHEY and CDR2 SMNVEV (reference sequence). V gave up 4 bases and J gave up 1 base, with 11 bases separating them. The CDR3 DNA is TGTGCCAGCAGTTACCGGGGTACGTCCTACGAGCAGTACTTC. Its protein product is CASSYRGTSYEQYF.

This chain joins TRBV19 and TRBJ2-7, with 8 bases aligning to TRBD2. Germline-derived CDR1 and CDR2 are LNHDA and SQIVND (reference sequence). This CDR3 comprises 15 residues. Trimming removed 8 bases from V and 3 bases from J; junction bases left unmatched: 12. Here the CDR3 reads CASSDLAGKDYEQYF. The DNA for the CDR3 is TGTGCCAGTTCCGATCTAGCGGGTAAGGACTACGAGCAGTACTTC.

The V and J genes are TRBV30 and TRBJ1-3; D uncertain. CDR1 GTSNPN and CDR2 SVGIG come from the germline V gene (reference sequence). Trimming stripped 2 bases from V and 0 bases from J, with 17 bases between. The CDR3 contains 17 residues. The CDR3 nucleotides read TGTGCCTGGAGTAGAAGGGTACAGCTGAGCTCTGGAAACACCATATATTTT. Its translation: CAWSRRVQLSSGNTIYF.

The chain carries TRBV9 and TRBJ2-2; D is ambiguous. In germline, CDR1 is SGDLS, CDR2 YYNGEE. The CDR3 is 11 amino acids. The V end lost 5 bases, the J end lost 7 bases, and 6 bases lay between the germline ends. DNA of the CDR3: TGTGCCAGCAGTTATGACGGGGAGCTGTTTTTT. Translating gives CASSYDGELFF. The variable domain in full, completed from reference TRBV9 and TRBJ2-2, reads DSGVTQTPKHLITATGQRVTLRCSPRSGDLSVYWYQQSLDQGLQFLIQYYNGEERAKGNILERFSAQQFPDLHSELNLSSLELGDSALYFCASSYDGELFFGEGSRLTVL.